Listed here are 20 T cell receptor beta chains from one sample, sequenced in a study of blood T cell repertoires in COVID-19. Produced via immunoSEQ multiplex PCR; TCRdb's table is partial and in-frame only. Here the sample spans around 59,000 clones, around 73% being singletons. Sequencing was carried out using peripheral blood. Every receptor here comes from an elderly man with acute or convalescent COVID-19.

The V gene is TRBV19, the J gene TRBJ1-6, with D maybe TRBD1 (5 bases). The CDR3 sequence is 11 residues long. V lost 11 bases to trimming and J lost 10 bases, with 12 bases between them. CDR1 and CDR2 (germline): LNHDA, SQIVND (reference sequence). CDR3 sequence (DNA): TGTGCCTCTGGGGGGGTCTCACCCCTCCACTTT. Translated, it gives CASGGVSPLHF.

The chain has TRBV29-1 and TRBJ1-1, with D perhaps TRBD1 (5 bases). The CDR3 extends over 12 amino acids. The V end lost 7 bases, the J end lost 1 base, and 10 bases lay between the germline ends. Per germline, CDR1 SQVTM and CDR2 ANQGSEA. For the CDR3, the DNA is TGCAGCGGTGGGAGGGGGAACACTGAAGCTTTCTTT. Its translation is CSGGRGNTEAFF. The full variable domain, rest sourced from reference TRBV29-1 and TRBJ1-1, is SAVISQKPSRDICQRGTSLTIQCQVDSQVTMMFWYRQQPGQSLTLIATANQGSEATYESGFVIDKFPISRPNLTFSTLTVSNMSPEDSSIYLCSGGRGNTEAFFGQGTRLTVV.

The V gene is TRBV2, the J gene TRBJ1-5, with D unclear. Looked up from germline, CDR1 is SNHLY and CDR2 is FYNNEI. There are 12 residues in the CDR3. The V end lost 7 bases, the J end lost 5 bases, and 9 bases lay between the germline ends. CDR3 sequence: CASKGEDQPQHF. In nucleotides, the CDR3 is TGTGCCAGCAAGGGAGAAGATCAGCCCCAGCATTTT.

The chain combines TRBV24-1 with TRBJ2-7; D ambiguous. This CDR3 is 15 amino acids long. Per germline, CDR1 KGHDR and CDR2 SFDVKD. Trimming removed 4 bases at V and 2 bases at J, with 14 bases between. The CDR3 DNA sequence: TGTGCCACCAGTGACACCTCCCAGGCCACCTACGAGCAGTACTTC. Protein product: CATSDTSQATYEQYF.

This clone was seen a handful of times. V and J are TRBV7-9 and TRBJ1-5; D is unresolved. Trimming stripped 1 base from V and 5 bases from J, with 15 bases between. The CDR3 is made up of 16 amino acids. The V gene's germline CDR1 is SEHNR and CDR2 FQNEAQ (reference sequence). CDR3 DNA sequence: TGTGCCAGCAGCTTAGGCGGCGGAAACTTACATCAGCCCCAGCATTTT. Amino acid sequence: CASSLGGGNLHQPQHF.

The chain combines TRBV12-5 with TRBJ1-1; D gene ambiguous. Trimming stripped 6 bases from V and 5 bases from J, with 16 bases between. The CDR3 has 14 amino acids. CDR1 LGHNT and CDR2 FRNRAP come from the germline V gene. The chain's CDR3 is CASGEIGVGTEAFF. DNA for the CDR3: TGTGCTAGTGGGGAGATCGGGGTAGGGACTGAAGCTTTCTTT.

This sequence joins TRBV5-1 and TRBJ2-7, with 8 bases aligning to TRBD1. CDR3 length equals 15 residues. After removal of 4 bases from V and 0 bases from J, the junction contained 6 bases not matched to a gene. Germline CDR1 SGHRS, CDR2 YFSETQ. The DNA of the CDR3 is TGCGCCAGCAGCACGACAGGGGACACCTCCTACGAGCAGTACTTC. This sequence encodes CASSTTGDTSYEQYF.

The chain carries TRBV3-1 (or the pseudogene TRBV3-2) and TRBJ2-2; 7 nucleotides align to TRBD2. The germline V gene encodes CDR1 LGHDT and CDR2 YNNKEL (reference sequence). V trimming: 3 bases; J trimming: 6 bases; junction bases outside the gene matches: 7. The length of the CDR3 is 15 residues. Here the CDR3 DNA reads TGTGCCAGCAGCCACATACTAGCGTCGCCCGGGGAGCTGTTTTTT. This encodes CASSHILASPGELFF.

The chain combines TRBV9 with TRBJ1-4; a weak D match, TRBD1 (6 bases). V was shortened by 0 bases and J by 7 bases, with 13 bases between the two germline ends. CDR1 is SGDLS, CDR2 YYNGEE, per germline. The CDR3 spans 15 residues. This CDR3 is CASSVGSGVVEKLFF. Written as DNA, the CDR3 is TGTGCCAGCAGCGTAGGTTCAGGGGTGGTTGAAAAACTGTTTTTT.

This chain joins TRBV4-2 and TRBJ2-1, with a weak D call TRBD2 (6 bases). Deletions cut 3 bases from V and 6 bases from J, with 18 bases between. The CDR3 runs to 16 residues. CDR1 and CDR2 (germline): LGHNA, YNFKEQ. The CDR3 region is CASSQASGTDSNEQFF. The CDR3 bases are TGTGCCAGCAGCCAGGCCAGTGGGACTGATTCCAATGAGCAGTTCTTC.

J is TRBJ1-1 and V is TRBV30; 10 bases agree with TRBD1. This CDR3 is built from 15 residues. Germline values: CDR1 GTSNPN, CDR2 SVGIG (reference sequence). Unmatched junction bases numbered 11, after V lost 5 bases and J lost 5 bases. In nucleotides, the CDR3 is TGTGCCTGGTCGGGACAGGGGCTCGGTAAGACTGAAGCTTTCTTT. It encodes CAWSGQGLGKTEAFF. The full variable domain, with the rest looked up from reference TRBV30 and TRBJ1-1, is SQTIHQWPATLVQPVGSPLSLECTVEGTSNPNLYWYRQAAGRGLQLLFYSVGIGQISSEVPQNLSASRPQDRQFILSSKKLLLSDSGFYLCAWSGQGLGKTEAFFGQGTRLTVV.

The CDR3 sequence: CASSLGPQDRTGELFF. CDR3 coding DNA: TGTGCCAGCAGCTTAGGGCCGCAGGATCGCACCGGGGAGCTGTTTTTT. The gene calls are TRBV7-7 and TRBJ2-2; D gene unclear. CDR3 length: 16 amino acids. Germline V lookup: CDR1 SSHAT, CDR2 FNYEAQ (reference sequence). Trimming shortened V by 1 base and J by 4 bases, and 13 bases separated the two germline ends.

The rearrangement joins TRBV7-9 to TRBJ2-7; no definite D call. Trimming stripped 5 bases from V and 5 bases from J, with 16 bases between. This CDR3 contains 14 residues. Germline assignment: CDR1 SEHNR and CDR2 FQNEAQ (reference sequence). The CDR3 DNA reads as TGTGCCAGCAGCGCTTCTACCCTTACGGACGAGCAGTACTTC. Its translation: CASSASTLTDEQYF.

The sample holds a few counts of this clone. In the same sample, other DNA sequences code for this CDR3. The J gene is TRBJ2-2, the V gene TRBV2, with 8 bases fitting TRBD1. The CDR3 spans 14 residues. The germline V gene encodes CDR1 SNHLY and CDR2 FYNNEI. V trimming: 6 bases; J trimming: 1 base; junction bases outside the gene matches: 1. The CDR3 protein is CASRDRVNTGELFF. The DNA for the CDR3 is TGTGCCAGCAGGGACAGGGTGAACACCGGGGAGCTGTTTTTT.

The rearrangement uses TRBV5-6 and TRBJ1-2; 12 bases agree with TRBD1. V lost 2 bases to trimming and J lost 2 bases; unmatched junction nucleotides: 1. Germline assignment: CDR1 SGHDT and CDR2 YYEEEE. The CDR3 is made up of 15 amino acids. Here the CDR3 DNA reads TGTGCCAGCAGCTTCGGGACAGGGGGCAACTATGGCTACACCTTC. It encodes CASSFGTGGNYGYTF.

This chain uses TRBV6-5 with TRBJ1-3; the D gene is possibly TRBD1 (5 bases). From germline, CDR1 is MNHEY and CDR2 SVGAGI. This CDR3 spans 13 amino acids. Between the trimmed V and J ends, which lost 7 bases and 4 bases, there was a span of 11 bases. The CDR3 DNA is TGTGCCAGCACAGCAGGGTCAGGAAACACCATATATTTT. Translated: CASTAGSGNTIYF.

The chain employs TRBV9 and TRBJ2-2; TRBD2 is a possible D gene (7 bases). The CDR3 runs to 16 residues. The germline gives CDR1 SGDLS, CDR2 YYNGEE. Between the trimmed V and J ends, which lost 0 bases and 4 bases, there was a span of 13 bases. CDR3 residues: CASSVVPGGGTGELFF. As DNA, the CDR3 is TGTGCCAGCAGCGTAGTCCCGGGGGGCGGCACCGGGGAGCTGTTTTTT.

The J gene is TRBJ1-5, the V gene TRBV7-2; D gene unclear. This CDR3 spans 13 amino acids. Germline V gene sequence: CDR1 SGHTA, CDR2 FQGNSA. Trimming took 1 base from V and 6 from J, leaving 7 bases between them. The CDR3, as DNA: TGTGCCAGCAGCTTAGACCGGGGTCAGCCCCAGCATTTT. It encodes CASSLDRGQPQHF.

This chain's CDR3 is CASSVTGTKETQYF. The DNA for the CDR3 is TGTGCCAGCAGCGTTACAGGGACAAAAGAGACCCAGTACTTC. The chain couples TRBV7-8 to TRBJ2-5, with D perhaps matching TRBD1 (6 bases). This CDR3 is built from 14 residues. V lost 5 bases, J lost 3 bases, and 13 bases lay in between. The V gene's germline CDR1 is SGHVS and CDR2 FQNEAQ.

This chain connects TRBV15 to TRBJ1-1; TRBD1 is a possible D gene (5 bases). The length of the CDR3 is 14 residues. Per the germline V gene, CDR1 is LNHNV and CDR2 is YYDKDF (reference sequence). V shed 5 bases and J shed 5 bases, with 15 bases lying between them. Written as DNA, the CDR3 is TGTGCCACCAGCGACGGACACCCGGGTACTGAAGCTTTCTTT. It specifies CATSDGHPGTEAFF.